This entry lists 13 T cell receptor beta chains sequenced from one sample in a study of T cell repertoires in cytomegalovirus infection. TCRdb redid the calling of the reads with MiXCR, one entry per CDR3 protein. This sample has fewer than 200,000 distinct CDR3 sequences, with about 21% found just once. Material: PBMCs. The receptor set was obtained from a human donor in good health (CMV status not recorded). Some clones in this sample may be carry-over from other donors' samples.

This clonotype was counted at least ten times. The chain is built from TRBV6-1 and TRBJ2-4, with 9 bases aligning to TRBD1. Unmatched junction bases numbered 6, after V lost 6 bases and J lost 3 bases. The CDR3 is 15 amino acids. Germline V lookup: CDR1 MNHNS, CDR2 SASEGT. The CDR3 DNA is TGTGCCAGCAGAGATCTGGACAGGGGCAAAAACATTCAGTACTTC. It codes for CASRDLDRGKNIQYF.

A few counts support this clonotype. This chain connects TRBV2 to TRBJ2-2; D is uncertain. Trimming removed 2 bases at V and 0 bases at J, with 7 bases between. CDR3 length equals 15 residues. The germline V gene has CDR1 SNHLY and CDR2 FYNNEI. The CDR3 region is CASSELRANTGELFF. The CDR3 DNA follows: TGTGCCAGCAGTGAACTCCGGGCGAACACCGGGGAGCTGTTTTTT.

This clonotype was seen ten or more times. The CDR3 nucleotides read TGTGCCAGCAGCTCGGAGGGCCCGTCAACCGGGGAGCTGTTTTTT. Residues: CASSSEGPSTGELFF. V is TRBV7-2 and J is TRBJ2-2; TRBD2 might be the D (6 bases). The CDR3 sequence is 15 residues long. Trimming shortened V by 4 bases and J by 5 bases, and 14 bases separated the two germline ends. Germline values: CDR1 SGHTA, CDR2 FQGNSA. Full variable domain (rest looked up from reference TRBV7-2 and TRBJ2-2): GAGVSQSPSNKVTEKGKDVELRCDPISGHTALYWYRQSLGQGLEFLIYFQGNSAPDKSGLPSDRFSAERTGGSVSTLTIQRTQQEDSAVYLCASSSEGPSTGELFFGEGSRLTVL.

This clonotype was counted many times. The gene calls are TRBV6-6 and TRBJ2-7, with D tentatively TRBD2 (6 bases). There are 17 residues in the CDR3. The germline V gene encodes CDR1 MNHNY and CDR2 SVGAGI (reference sequence). V lost 6 bases to trimming and J lost 4 bases, with 25 bases between them. This chain's CDR3 is CASSPVAGTGVLYEQYF. The CDR3 nucleotides are TGTGCCAGCAGCCCGGTCGCAGGGACGGGGGTTTTATACGAGCAGTACTTC.

This chain links TRBV6-1 with TRBJ2-5, with 8 bases identical to TRBD1. With 3 bases clipped from V and 4 bases from J, the junction kept 10 bases outside the gene matches. In germline, CDR1 is MNHNS, CDR2 SASEGT. This CDR3 region has 16 residues. The DNA of the CDR3 is TGTGCCAGCAGTGAGTCCCGGGACAGGTTCGGAGAGACCCAGTACTTC. Protein sequence: CASSESRDRFGETQYF.

This clonotype came up a few times. The chain combines TRBV7-2 with TRBJ2-7, with 8 bases that match TRBD2. Trimming cost V 4 bases and J 4 bases; bases outside gene matches: 9. This CDR3 is built from 15 residues. CDR1 is SGHTA and CDR2 is FQGNSA in the germline V gene. CDR3 DNA sequence: TGTGCCAGCAGCTCCCCCCGGGGGGGGGGTTACGAGCAGTACTTC. Protein: CASSSPRGGGYEQYF.

Comments on this clonotype: This sequence may be a read error, since a much larger clone differs from it by one base. The J gene is TRBJ1-3, the V gene TRBV6-5, with 7 bases aligning to TRBD1. Germline V lookup: CDR1 MNHEY, CDR2 SVGAGI. There are 15 residues in the CDR3. Written as DNA, the CDR3 is TGTGCCAGCAGGGGGGGACAGTTCGCTGGAAACACCCTATATTTT. This codes for CASRGGQFAGNTLYF.

This clonotype turned up a few times. The rearrangement joins TRBV6-2 or TRBV6-3 to TRBJ1-1; D uncertain. The CDR3 has 14 amino acids. With 6 bases removed from V and 1 base from J, the gap between germline ends came to 12 bases. Germline CDR1 reads MNHEY; CDR2 reads SVGEGT. The CDR3 region is CASSRPSPNTEAFF. The CDR3 nucleotides are TGTGCCAGCAGCCGACCCTCACCGAACACTGAAGCTTTCTTT.

This clonotype was counted only a few times. The chain is built from TRBV14 and TRBJ2-1, with D maybe TRBD2 (6 bases). Germline V gene data show CDR1 as SGHDN and CDR2 as FVKESK. The CDR3 is made up of 16 amino acids. V lost 0 bases to trimming and J lost 1 base, with 10 bases between them. The CDR3 coding sequence is TGTGCCAGCAGCCAAGATCCCGGGACTTCCTACAATGAGCAGTTCTTC. The encoded protein is CASSQDPGTSYNEQFF.

Ten or more counts support this clonotype. The V gene is TRBV7-2, the J gene TRBJ1-2; D may be TRBD1 (5 bases). The ends were cut back, 5 bases at V and 0 bases at J, with 19 bases in the middle. CDR1 is SGHTA, CDR2 FQGNSA, per germline. This CDR3 has 17 amino acids. The CDR3, as DNA: TGTGCCAGCAGCCCCCGACAGCAACTACAAGCTAACTATGGCTACACCTTC. This encodes CASSPRQQLQANYGYTF.

As for this clonotype: The germline gene is not matched at one end of the junction; a read error may be the cause. The chain is built from TRBV28 and TRBJ2-1; TRBD1 matches at 9 bases. CDR3 size: 15 residues. Germline V gene lookup returns CDR1 MDHEN and CDR2 SYDVKM. The CDR3 DNA reads as TGTGCCACCAGTTTGAACCGGGACAGGGCCAATGAGCAGTTCTTC. As protein: CATSLNRDRANEQFF.

This clonotype was seen a handful of times. The chain carries TRBV23-1 and TRBJ2-7; no definite D call. TRBV23-1 is sorted into the ORF group, with uncertain function. The CDR3 loop spans 14 amino acids. V lost 5 bases to trimming and J lost 5 bases, with 16 bases between them. The DNA of the CDR3 is TGCGCCAGCAGTTTGCGGTGGAAGATCCACGAGCAGTACTTC. Translation: CASSLRWKIHEQYF.

This clonotype came up many times. This chain connects TRBV11-3 to TRBJ1-1; D is undetermined. There are 13 residues in the CDR3. Deletions cut 1 base from V and 1 base from J, with 4 bases between. CDR1 and CDR2 from the germline V gene are SGHNT and YENEEA. This CDR3 is CASSLGQNTEAFF. CDR3 nucleotides: TGTGCCAGCAGCTTAGGACAGAACACTGAAGCTTTCTTT.